This TCR beta chain emerged from a study of beta chain features in type 1 diabetes. Points from the study as a whole: Within each of all four CD4+ subsets, Type 1 diabetes patients had TCRB CDR3s that were moderately but significantly shorter.

This clone was seen a few times. Its cognate antigen is unknown. CDR3 length equals 13 residues. Germline V gives CDR1 MNHEY, CDR2 SVGAGI. With V trimmed by 5 bases and J by 2 bases, 3 bases remained unmatched. All of the isolated RNA was reverse transcribed, so expressed TCRB transcripts were sequenced. Generated by immunoSEQ multiplex PCR, the TCRdb table keeps only in-frame clones and is missing some. The top ten hold 0.095% to 0.15% of the sample, which has over 600,000 clones, around an eighth seen once. The source material was naive CD4+ T cells from blood. This receptor was taken from a man under 40 with type 1 diabetes. The chain has TRBV6-5 and TRBJ2-7, with 7 nucleotides matching TRBD1. The CDR3 is CASSRDSPYEQYF. CDR3 bases: TGTGCCAGCAGTCGGGACAGCCCCTACGAGCAGTACTTC.